Below, 19 T cell receptor beta chains from the same sample are listed, as sequenced in a study of beta chain features in type 1 diabetes. The whole isolated RNA underwent reverse transcription, so sequencing captured expressed TCRB transcripts. The table came from immunoSEQ multiplex PCR; TCRdb's copy has only in-frame clones and leaves some out. This table holds hundreds of thousands of clones, around 30% found once. Sequencing was performed on naive CD4+ T cells from blood. The receptor set was obtained from a man in his late teens or twenties in good health.

This clone was found a few times. The chain uses TRBV9 and TRBJ1-5, with D unclear. Between the trimmed V and J ends, which lost 0 bases and 1 base, there was a span of 5 bases. This CDR3 spans 14 amino acids. Germline V gene lookup returns CDR1 SGDLS and CDR2 YYNGEE. In DNA form, the CDR3 reads TGTGCCAGCAGCGTAGAGGCGAGCAATCAGCCCCAGCATTTT. Protein: CASSVEASNQPQHF. The variable domain in full, completed from reference TRBV9 and TRBJ1-5, reads DSGVTQTPKHLITATGQRVTLRCSPRSGDLSVYWYQQSLDQGLQFLIQYYNGEERAKGNILERFSAQQFPDLHSELNLSSLELGDSALYFCASSVEASNQPQHFGDGTRLSIL.

CDR3 amino acids: CASSKPGQQETQYF. CDR3 bases: TGTGCCAGCAGCAAACCGGGACAACAAGAGACCCAGTACTTC. This chain links TRBV11-2 with TRBJ2-5, with D possibly TRBD1 on 6 matching bases. Germline CDR1 SGHAT, CDR2 FQNNGV. CDR3 size: 14 residues. V lost 5 bases, J lost 2 bases, and 12 bases lay in between.

This clone was observed a single time. This chain connects TRBV30 to TRBJ2-7; 14 nucleotides line up with TRBD2. V shed 6 bases and J 6 bases; nucleotides not matched to a gene: 7. CDR1 and CDR2 from the germline V gene are GTSNPN and SVGIG (reference sequence). CDR3 length: 14 amino acids. As DNA, the CDR3 is TGTGCCTGTCGGACTAGCGGGAGGTGGAGCGAGCAGTACTTC. This gives the protein CACRTSGRWSEQYF. Supplemented by reference TRBV30 and TRBJ2-7, the full variable domain reads SQTIHQWPATLVQPVGSPLSLECTVEGTSNPNLYWYRQAAGRGLQLLFYSVGIGQISSEVPQNLSASRPQDRQFILSSKKLLLSDSGFYLCACRTSGRWSEQYFGPGTRLTVT.

In this sample, this clone turned up a few times. The rearrangement joins TRBV11-2 to TRBJ2-3; TRBD1 agrees at 7 bases. This CDR3 comprises 15 residues. Germline CDR1 reads SGHAT; CDR2 reads FQNNGV. With 0 bases clipped from V and 15 bases from J, the junction kept 15 bases outside the gene matches. For the CDR3, the DNA is TGTGCCAGCAGCTTAGATCAGGGCCGCAGGGGGTCGAGTTATTTT. Translating it yields CASSLDQGRRGSSYF.

This chain links TRBV28 with TRBJ2-7; 9 nucleotides align to TRBD1. Germline V gene data show CDR1 as MDHEN and CDR2 as SYDVKM. CDR3 length: 15 amino acids. With V trimmed by 1 base and J by 4 bases, 5 bases remained unmatched. CDR3 amino acids: CASSLSWTGVYEQYF. Here the CDR3 DNA reads TGTGCCAGCAGTTTATCCTGGACAGGGGTGTACGAGCAGTACTTC.

The chain links TRBV19 to TRBJ2-1; 12 nucleotides align to TRBD2. CDR1 and CDR2 (germline): LNHDA, SQIVND (reference sequence). Trimming removed 3 bases from V and 7 bases from J; junction bases left unmatched: 4. CDR3 length: 15 residues. CDR3 DNA sequence: TGTGCCAGTAGTATGGGGACTAGCGGGTGGAATGAGCAGTTCTTC. The encoded protein is CASSMGTSGWNEQFF.

This CDR3 reads CASSLTGGAYEQYF. CDR3 in DNA: TGCGCCAGCAGCTTGACTGGAGGTGCCTACGAGCAGTACTTC. The chain joins TRBV5-1 to TRBJ2-7, with D tentatively TRBD2 (5 bases). Per the germline V gene, CDR1 is SGHRS and CDR2 is YFSETQ. The CDR3 loop spans 14 amino acids. The V gene lost 1 base and the J gene lost 2 bases, with 10 bases spanning the gap.

This clone was counted a single time. The J gene is TRBJ1-2, the V gene TRBV6-1; 7 bases match TRBD1. In germline, CDR1 is MNHNS, CDR2 SASEGT. The J segment lost 5 bases and the V segment lost 4 bases, leaving 1 base of the junction unmatched. The CDR3 length is 12 residues. DNA for the CDR3: TGTGCCAGCAGTGCAGGGGGTTATGGCTACACCTTC. Its protein is CASSAGGYGYTF.

The chain couples TRBV6-6 to TRBJ2-7; D is perhaps TRBD1 (6 bases). The V end lost 2 bases, the J end lost 2 bases, and 16 bases lay between the germline ends. This CDR3 has 16 residues. The germline V gene encodes CDR1 MNHNY and CDR2 SVGAGI (reference sequence). CDR3: CASSYRPQGFPYEQYF. CDR3 DNA sequence: TGTGCCAGCAGTTACCGACCACAGGGATTTCCCTACGAGCAGTACTTC.

V and J are TRBV30 and TRBJ1-2; no reliable D call. In germline, CDR1 is GTSNPN, CDR2 SVGIG (reference sequence). The CDR3 extends over 13 amino acids. With 0 bases removed from V and 8 bases from J, the gap between germline ends came to 13 bases. CDR3 bases: TGTGCCTGGAGTGTACGCTCGGCGGGAGGCTACACCTTC. This sequence encodes CAWSVRSAGGYTF.

This clone was observed a handful of times. The chain couples TRBV5-1 to TRBJ2-3, with TRBD1 matching 8 bases. The CDR3 is 13 amino acids. The V gene end was trimmed by 4 bases and the J gene end by 6 bases; junction bases not matched to a gene: 4. Germline V gives CDR1 SGHRS, CDR2 YFSETQ. DNA for the CDR3: TGCGCCAGCAGCAACCAGGGGGCCGATACGCAGTATTTT. Protein sequence: CASSNQGADTQYF.

The V and J genes are TRBV28 and TRBJ1-2, with D unclear. This CDR3 has 14 residues. Trimming took off 0 bases at V and 3 bases at J, with 8 bases between the two ends. Germline V gene sequence: CDR1 MDHEN, CDR2 SYDVKM. CDR3 DNA sequence: TGTGCCAGCAGTTTATGGTTGGGCGACTATGGCTACACCTTC. Its protein is CASSLWLGDYGYTF.

This CDR3 is CASSLAALQGTEAFF. CDR3 DNA: TGTGCCAGCAGCTTAGCTGCGTTACAGGGAACTGAAGCTTTCTTT. The chain joins TRBV7-2 to TRBJ1-1; tentative D call: TRBD1 (6 bases). From germline, CDR1 is SGHTA and CDR2 FQGNSA. Trimming pared 0 bases from V and 5 bases from J, leaving 13 bases between. The CDR3 totals 15 residues.

This clone has just a few counts. This chain uses TRBV29-1 with TRBJ2-1; TRBD1 or TRBD2 may be the D gene (5 bases each). The V end was cut by 7 bases, the J end by 2 bases, with 9 bases between. CDR3 size: 12 residues. Germline loops: CDR1 SQVTM, CDR2 ANQGSEA. The CDR3 here is CSAQGPYNEQFF. The CDR3 DNA is TGCAGCGCTCAGGGACCCTACAATGAGCAGTTCTTC.

The chain employs TRBV10-3 and TRBJ2-7; D may be TRBD1 or TRBD2 (5 bases each). Germline CDR1 is ENHRY and CDR2 is SYGVKD. V was trimmed by 4 bases and J by 8 bases, leaving 9 bases between them. This CDR3 has 11 residues. CDR3: CAISGGVQQYF. The CDR3 coding sequence is TGTGCCATCAGTGGAGGGGTTCAGCAGTACTTC.

This clone has more than one count but fewer than ten. The genes are TRBV7-9 and TRBJ1-1; no clear D gene. The CDR3 extends over 12 amino acids. Germline assignment: CDR1 SEHNR and CDR2 FQNEAQ (reference sequence). With 4 bases removed from V and 7 bases from J, the gap between germline ends came to 10 bases. The CDR3 nucleotides read TGTGCCAGCAGCTCGGGCGTCCTTGAAGCTTTCTTT. Translated: CASSSGVLEAFF.

The J gene is TRBJ2-2, the V gene TRBV7-9; 9 bases line up with TRBD1. Germline CDR1 is SEHNR and CDR2 is FQNEAQ (reference sequence). CDR3 length: 16 amino acids. The ends lost 1 base at V and 4 bases at J; junction bases unmatched: 4. CDR3 residues: CASSLDRGRSTGELFF. In nucleotides, the CDR3 is TGTGCCAGCAGCTTAGACAGGGGGCGCAGCACCGGGGAGCTGTTTTTT.

The chain employs TRBV6-6 and TRBJ1-2; D uncertain. The CDR3 totals 14 residues. CDR1 is MNHNY, CDR2 SVGAGI, per germline (reference sequence). Trimming left V 0 bases short and J 7 bases short, with 12 bases between. CDR3: CASSYSMGNGGYTF. DNA of the CDR3: TGTGCCAGCAGTTACTCGATGGGCAATGGTGGCTACACCTTC.

This clone turned up a few times. The chain is built from TRBV29-1 and TRBJ1-2; no firm D call. The V and J ends lost 5 bases and 7 bases respectively, with 14 bases between them. The length of the CDR3 is 12 residues. Germline loops: CDR1 SQVTM, CDR2 ANQGSEA. This CDR3 reads CSVPYTGSGYTF. CDR3 bases: TGCAGCGTTCCATATACGGGCTCTGGCTACACCTTC.